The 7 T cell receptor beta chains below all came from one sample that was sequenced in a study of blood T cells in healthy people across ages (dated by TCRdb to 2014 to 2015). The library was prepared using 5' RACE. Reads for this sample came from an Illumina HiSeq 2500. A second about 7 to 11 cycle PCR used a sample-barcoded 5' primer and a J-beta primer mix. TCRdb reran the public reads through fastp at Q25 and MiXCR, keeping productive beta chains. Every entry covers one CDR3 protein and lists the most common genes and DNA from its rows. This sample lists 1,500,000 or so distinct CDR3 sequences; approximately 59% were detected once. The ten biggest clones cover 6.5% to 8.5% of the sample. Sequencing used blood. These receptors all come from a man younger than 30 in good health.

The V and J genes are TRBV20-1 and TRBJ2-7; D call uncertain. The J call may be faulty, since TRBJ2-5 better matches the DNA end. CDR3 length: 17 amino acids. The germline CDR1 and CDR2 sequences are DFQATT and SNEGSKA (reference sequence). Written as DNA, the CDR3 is TGCAGTGCTAGCCCCCAGACTCTACGGGTGGGCCAAGAGACCCAGTACTTC. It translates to CSASPQTLRVGQETQYF.

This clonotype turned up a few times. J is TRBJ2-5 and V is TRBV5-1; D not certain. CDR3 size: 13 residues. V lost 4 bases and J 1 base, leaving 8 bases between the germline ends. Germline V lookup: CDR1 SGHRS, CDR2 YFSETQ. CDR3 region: CASSIGIQETQYF. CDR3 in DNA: TGCGCCAGCAGCATAGGTATCCAAGAGACCCAGTACTTC.

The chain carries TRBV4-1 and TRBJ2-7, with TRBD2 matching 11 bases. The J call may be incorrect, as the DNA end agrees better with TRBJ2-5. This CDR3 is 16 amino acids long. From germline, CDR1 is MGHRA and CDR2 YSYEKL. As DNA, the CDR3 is TGCGCCAGCAGCCAACATGATCTAGCGGGGGGAGAGACCCAGTACTTC. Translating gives CASSQHDLAGGETQYF.

The CDR3 coding sequence is TGTGCCAGCAGCCAAGGGACAGGGGCTCATGGCTACACCTTC. The encoded protein is CASSQGTGAHGYTF. The J gene is TRBJ1-2, the V gene TRBV3-1; 9 nucleotides match TRBD1. This CDR3 has 14 amino acids. CDR1 and CDR2 (germline): LGHDT, YNNKEL (reference sequence). V lost 1 base to trimming and J lost 6 bases; unmatched junction nucleotides: 3.

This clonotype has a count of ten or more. CDR3 amino acids: CASTDRSYEQYF. The CDR3 nucleotides read TGTGCCAGTACGGACCGCTCCTACGAGCAGTACTTC. The gene calls are TRBV11-2 and TRBJ2-7; no clear D. The germline V gene encodes CDR1 SGHAT and CDR2 FQNNGV. The germline V and J ends were trimmed by 9 bases and 0 bases, with 9 bases remaining between them. The CDR3 contains 12 residues.

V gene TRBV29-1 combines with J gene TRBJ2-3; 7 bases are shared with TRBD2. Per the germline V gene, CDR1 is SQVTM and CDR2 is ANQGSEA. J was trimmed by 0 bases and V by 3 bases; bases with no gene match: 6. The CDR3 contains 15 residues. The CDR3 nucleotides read TGCAGCGTTGACACCGGGCGGGAGAGCACAGATACGCAGTATTTT. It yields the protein CSVDTGRESTDTQYF.

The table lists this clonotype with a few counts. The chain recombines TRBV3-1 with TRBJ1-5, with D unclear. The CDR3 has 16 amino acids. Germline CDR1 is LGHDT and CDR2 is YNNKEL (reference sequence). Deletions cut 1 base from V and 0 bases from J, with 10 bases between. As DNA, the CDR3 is TGTGCCAGCAGCCAAGGTCGGGGATATAGCAATCAGCCCCAGCATTTT. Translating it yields CASSQGRGYSNQPQHF. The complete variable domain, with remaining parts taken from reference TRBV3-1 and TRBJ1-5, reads DTAVSQTPKYLVTQMGNDKSIKCEQNLGHDTMYWYKQDSKKFLKIMFSYNNKELIINETVPNRFSPKSPDKAHLNLHINSLELGDSAVYFCASSQGRGYSNQPQHFGDGTRLSIL.